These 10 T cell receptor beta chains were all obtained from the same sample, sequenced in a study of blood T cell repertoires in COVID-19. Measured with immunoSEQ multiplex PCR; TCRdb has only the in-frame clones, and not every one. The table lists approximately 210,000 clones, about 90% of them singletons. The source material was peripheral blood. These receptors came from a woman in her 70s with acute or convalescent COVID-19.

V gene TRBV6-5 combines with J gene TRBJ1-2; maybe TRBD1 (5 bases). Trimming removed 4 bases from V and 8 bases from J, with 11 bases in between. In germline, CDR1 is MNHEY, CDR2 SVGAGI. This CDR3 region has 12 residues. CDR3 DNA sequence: TGTGCCAGCAGTTCGGGGGTGGTAGGCTACACCTTC. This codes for CASSSGVVGYTF.

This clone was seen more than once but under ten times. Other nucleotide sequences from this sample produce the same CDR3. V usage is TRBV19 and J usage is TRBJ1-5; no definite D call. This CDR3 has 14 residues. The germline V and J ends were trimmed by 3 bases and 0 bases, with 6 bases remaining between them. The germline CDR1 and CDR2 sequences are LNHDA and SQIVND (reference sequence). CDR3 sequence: CASSIGGSNQPQHF. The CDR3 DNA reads TGTGCCAGTAGTATCGGCGGTAGCAATCAGCCCCAGCATTTT.

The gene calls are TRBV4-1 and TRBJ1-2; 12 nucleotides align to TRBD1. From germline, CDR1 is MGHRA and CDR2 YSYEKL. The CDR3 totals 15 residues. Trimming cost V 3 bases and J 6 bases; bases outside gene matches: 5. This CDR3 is CASSHGTGGGDGYTF. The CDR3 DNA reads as TGCGCCAGCAGCCACGGGACAGGGGGCGGAGATGGCTACACCTTC.

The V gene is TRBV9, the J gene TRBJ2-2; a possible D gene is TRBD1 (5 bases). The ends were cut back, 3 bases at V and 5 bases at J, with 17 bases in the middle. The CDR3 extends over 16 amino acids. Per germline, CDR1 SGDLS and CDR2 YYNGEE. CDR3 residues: CASSAKPDSGTGELFF. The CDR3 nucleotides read TGTGCCAGCAGCGCCAAACCCGACAGTGGGACCGGGGAGCTGTTTTTT.

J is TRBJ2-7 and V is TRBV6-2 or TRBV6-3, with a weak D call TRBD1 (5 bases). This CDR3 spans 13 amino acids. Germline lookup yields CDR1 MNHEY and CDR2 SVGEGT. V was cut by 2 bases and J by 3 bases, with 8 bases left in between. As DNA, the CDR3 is TGTGCCAGCAGTTACCACGACAGCTACGAGCAGTACTTC. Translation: CASSYHDSYEQYF.

The CDR3 region is CASSWDSHTEAFF. The CDR3 DNA follows: TGTGCCAGCAGCTGGGACAGTCACACTGAAGCTTTCTTT. The chain employs TRBV5-4 and TRBJ1-1; TRBD1 aligns across 7 bases. The length of the CDR3 is 13 residues. V dropped 3 bases and J dropped 3; count of bases not matched to a gene: 2. In germline, CDR1 is SGHNT, CDR2 YYREEE (reference sequence).

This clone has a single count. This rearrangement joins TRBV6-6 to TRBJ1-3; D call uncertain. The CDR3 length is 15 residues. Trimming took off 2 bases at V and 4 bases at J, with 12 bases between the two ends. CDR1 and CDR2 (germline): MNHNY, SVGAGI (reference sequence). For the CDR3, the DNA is TGTGCCAGCAGTTACGCATCGGGGTTCGGAAACACCATATATTTT. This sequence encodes CASSYASGFGNTIYF.

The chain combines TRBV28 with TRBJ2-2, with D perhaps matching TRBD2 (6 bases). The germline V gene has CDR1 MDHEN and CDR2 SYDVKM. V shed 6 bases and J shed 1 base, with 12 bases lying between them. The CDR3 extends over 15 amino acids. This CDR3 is CASSTGGWNTGELFF. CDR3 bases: TGTGCCAGCAGCACCGGAGGGTGGAACACCGGGGAGCTGTTTTTT.

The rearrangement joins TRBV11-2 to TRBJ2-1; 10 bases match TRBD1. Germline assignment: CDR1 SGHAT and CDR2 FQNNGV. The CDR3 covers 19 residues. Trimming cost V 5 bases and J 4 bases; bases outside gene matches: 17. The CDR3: CASSPGPGTGVGPYNEQFF. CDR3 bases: TGTGCCAGCAGCCCAGGTCCCGGGACAGGGGTCGGTCCATACAATGAGCAGTTCTTC.

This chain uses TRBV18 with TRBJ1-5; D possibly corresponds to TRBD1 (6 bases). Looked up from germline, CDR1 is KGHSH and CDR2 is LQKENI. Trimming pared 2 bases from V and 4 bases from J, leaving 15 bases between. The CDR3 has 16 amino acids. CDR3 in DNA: TGTGCCAGCTCACCATTCTCCAGGGGCACAAATCAGCCCCAGCATTTT. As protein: CASSPFSRGTNQPQHF.